The present entry profiles one TCR beta chain with its context. The data stem from a study of CD8 T cells in Susac syndrome. Per germline, CDR1 MGHDK and CDR2 SYGVNS. V was trimmed by 5 bases and J by 3 bases, leaving 8 bases between them. The CDR3 totals 12 residues. Random hexamers were used to reverse transcribe about 0.45 to 1 ug of RNA. TCRdb called the immunoSEQ multiplex PCR reads again in MiXCR, with one record for every CDR3 protein. The data show roughly 250,000 distinct CDR3 sequences, less than 96% seen once. The sequenced sample consisted of CD4+ T cells from PBMCs. This chain uses TRBV25-1 with TRBJ2-7, with D unclear. The receptor comes from a human donor with Susac syndrome. The CDR3 DNA reads TGTGCCAGCAGTTTGGCTGTCTACGAGCAGTACTTC. Protein: CASSLAVYEQYF.